Listed below are T cell receptor beta chains from one sample, sequenced in a study of beta chain features in type 1 diabetes. TCRdb's copy holds only in-frame clones and misses some; the assay was immunoSEQ multiplex PCR. This sample has roughly 150,000 clones, with 8.5% to 14% found just once. Sequenced material: central memory CD4+ T cells from blood. The receptors stem from a man in his late teens or twenties in good health. Each CDR3 is given with its conserved first and last residue. The D gene is left open where the match is weak. Size is omitted from some rows. Given values are once, few, many or a class for expanded clones.

cdr3_nt: TGCAGCGTTGGGACTTGGACCACCGGGACAGGATCCCCTGGAGACATTCAGTACTTC
cdr3_aa: CSVGTWTTGTGSPGDIQYF
clone_size: few
d_call: TRBD1
j_call: TRBJ2-4
v_call: TRBV29-1

cdr3_nt: TGCAGCGGTGGAGCGACTGGCCCCGGAGATACGCAGTATTTT
cdr3_aa: CSGGATGPGDTQYF
clone_size: .
d_call: .
j_call: TRBJ2-3
v_call: TRBV29-1

cdr3_nt: TGTGCCAGCAGCTCCGGGGTTACTGTCATTGAGACCCAGTACTTC
cdr3_aa: CASSSGVTVIETQYF
clone_size: .
d_call: .
j_call: TRBJ2-5
v_call: TRBV5-4

cdr3_nt: TGTGCCACCCCCCTGGGAGGGAGCACTGAAGCTTTCTTT
cdr3_aa: CATPLGGSTEAFF
clone_size: few
d_call: .
j_call: TRBJ1-1
v_call: TRBV27

cdr3_nt: TGTGCCAGCAGTGACTTTAGGAACACCGGGGAGCTGTTTTTT
cdr3_aa: CASSDFRNTGELFF
clone_size: .
d_call: .
j_call: TRBJ2-2
v_call: TRBV25-1

cdr3_nt: TGTGCCACAACGAAAGAGGCCCCAGGGGGGAGCACCGGGGAGCTGTTTTTT
cdr3_aa: CATTKEAPGGSTGELFF
clone_size: few
d_call: .
j_call: TRBJ2-2
v_call: TRBV18

cdr3_nt: TGTGCCAGCAGCCAAAAACTAGCGGGGGGCTCCCATACGCAGTATTTT
cdr3_aa: CASSQKLAGGSHTQYF
clone_size: .
d_call: TRBD2
j_call: TRBJ2-3
v_call: TRBV4-2

cdr3_nt: TGTGCCATCCTTCGGGCTAGCGGGAGTTCAGATACGCAGTATTTT
cdr3_aa: CAILRASGSSDTQYF
clone_size: .
d_call: TRBD2
j_call: TRBJ2-3
v_call: TRBV2

cdr3_nt: TGTGCCAGCAGCCCGACTAGCGGGAGCTCCTACGAGCAGTACTTC
cdr3_aa: CASSPTSGSSYEQYF
clone_size: .
d_call: TRBD2
j_call: TRBJ2-7
v_call: TRBV7-2

cdr3_nt: TGTGCCAGTAGTATAGCTCTCGGAAGTCAGCCCCAGCATTTT
cdr3_aa: CASSIALGSQPQHF
clone_size: .
d_call: .
j_call: TRBJ1-5
v_call: TRBV19

cdr3_nt: TGCGCCAGCAGCCCCGGGCCCGACACTGAAGCTTTCTTT
cdr3_aa: CASSPGPDTEAFF
clone_size: .
d_call: .
j_call: TRBJ1-1
v_call: TRBV5-1

cdr3_nt: TGTGCCAGCAGCACGAACCCGGGACAGGGTAGACGTGAGCAGTTCTTC
cdr3_aa: CASSTNPGQGRREQFF
clone_size: few
d_call: TRBD1
j_call: TRBJ2-1
v_call: TRBV7-2

cdr3_nt: TGCAGCGTTTCCCGTCTACAGGTGGACAAGTATGATACGCAGTATTTT
cdr3_aa: CSVSRLQVDKYDTQYF
clone_size: .
d_call: .
j_call: TRBJ2-3
v_call: TRBV29-1

cdr3_nt: TGTGCCAGCAGCCTCGTTAGGACAGGGGGCATGAACACTGAAGCTTTCTTT
cdr3_aa: CASSLVRTGGMNTEAFF
clone_size: many
d_call: TRBD1
j_call: TRBJ1-1
v_call: TRBV4-2

cdr3_nt: TGCAGTGCTAGAGACTCCTATGGCTACACCTTC
cdr3_aa: CSARDSYGYTF
clone_size: .
d_call: .
j_call: TRBJ1-2
v_call: TRBV20-1

cdr3_nt: TGCAGCGTTGTAGACAGGGGGATCACAGATACGCAGTATTTT
cdr3_aa: CSVVDRGITDTQYF
clone_size: .
d_call: TRBD1
j_call: TRBJ2-3
v_call: TRBV29-1

cdr3_nt: TGTGCCAGCAGCCCCGGGACCCACCCGACGGATGAGCAGTTCTTC
cdr3_aa: CASSPGTHPTDEQFF
clone_size: .
d_call: .
j_call: TRBJ2-1
v_call: TRBV5-4

cdr3_nt: TGTGCCAACAAGACCGGGACAGGGAGATCTGGGGCCAACGTCCTGACTTTC
cdr3_aa: CANKTGTGRSGANVLTF
clone_size: few
d_call: TRBD1
j_call: TRBJ2-6
v_call: TRBV6-8

cdr3_nt: TGTGCCATCAGGCGACAGGGAGCTAACTATGGCTACACCTTC
cdr3_aa: CAIRRQGANYGYTF
clone_size: .
d_call: TRBD1
j_call: TRBJ1-2
v_call: TRBV10-3

cdr3_nt: TGTGCCAGCAGCGTAGCCGGGTGGAACACTGAAGCTTTCTTT
cdr3_aa: CASSVAGWNTEAFF
clone_size: .
d_call: .
j_call: TRBJ1-1
v_call: TRBV9

cdr3_nt: TGTGCCAGCAGCCAAGAAGGGGGGAACACTGAAGCTTTCTTT
cdr3_aa: CASSQEGGNTEAFF
clone_size: .
d_call: .
j_call: TRBJ1-1
v_call: TRBV14

cdr3_nt: TGTGCCAGCAGCCAAGCGGTTCTAGCGGGAGGTTACTCCTACAATGAGCAGTTCTTC
cdr3_aa: CASSQAVLAGGYSYNEQFF
clone_size: few
d_call: TRBD2
j_call: TRBJ2-1
v_call: TRBV14

cdr3_nt: TGTGCCAGCAGCTTCTATGGGGCCAACGTCCTGACTTTC
cdr3_aa: CASSFYGANVLTF
clone_size: few
d_call: .
j_call: TRBJ2-6
v_call: TRBV5-4

cdr3_nt: TGTGCCAGCAGCTCCGGGGGGCAAGAGACCCAGTACTTC
cdr3_aa: CASSSGGQETQYF
clone_size: few
d_call: TRBD2
j_call: TRBJ2-5
v_call: TRBV7-2